Below, 28 T cell receptor beta chains from the same sample are listed, as sequenced in a study of blood T cell repertoires in COVID-19. Repertoires were generated with immunoSEQ multiplex PCR, while TCRdb's copy carries only in-frame clones and drops some. There are over 150,000 clones in the sample; 65% to 90% occur only once, and about an eighth lies in the top ten. Material: PBMCs or T cells enriched from blood (not recorded which). The source is a man aged 35 to 55 who had recovered from COVID-19.

This clone was seen only a few times. This chain uses TRBV13 with TRBJ2-1; 11 nucleotides agree with TRBD2. After removal of 4 bases from V and 7 bases from J, the junction contained 3 bases not matched to a gene. There are 14 residues in the CDR3. CDR1 and CDR2 (germline): PRHDT, FYEKMQ (reference sequence). CDR3 protein: CASSSGTSGNEQFF. CDR3 in DNA: TGTGCCAGCAGCTCCGGGACTAGCGGTAATGAGCAGTTCTTC.

This chain links TRBV9 with TRBJ2-1; 7 positions match TRBD2. The CDR3 is 15 amino acids. CDR1 is SGDLS, CDR2 YYNGEE, per germline. The V and J ends lost 4 bases and 6 bases, in that order; junction bases with no gene match: 10. The CDR3 region has the DNA TGTGCCAGCAGCTACGCTAGCGGTCCGGGCAATGAGCAGTTCTTC. Translated, it gives CASSYASGPGNEQFF.

This clone was found a few times. This chain links TRBV7-2 with TRBJ1-2; D might be TRBD1 (5 bases). Deletions cut 2 bases from V and 6 bases from J, with 16 bases between. This CDR3 is 15 amino acids long. Per germline, CDR1 SGHTA and CDR2 FQGNSA. The CDR3 DNA is TGTGCCAGCAGCTTATCCTCCGCAGGGTTGGATGGCTACACCTTC. This encodes CASSLSSAGLDGYTF.

The chain combines TRBV19 with TRBJ1-1, with 8 bases aligning to TRBD1. CDR1 and CDR2 (germline): LNHDA, SQIVND (reference sequence). V was clipped by 2 bases and J by 5 bases; unmatched bases: 7. The CDR3 contains 15 residues. The CDR3 coding sequence is TGTGCCAGTAGTATAATACAGGGGGGACAAACTGAAGCTTTCTTT. Encoded protein: CASSIIQGGQTEAFF.

The V call is TRBV11-2, the J call TRBJ2-7; D remains ambiguous. This CDR3 spans 12 amino acids. The ends were cut back, 3 bases at V and 2 bases at J, with 5 bases in the middle. Germline V gene data show CDR1 as SGHAT and CDR2 as FQNNGV. DNA of the CDR3: TGTGCCAGCAGCTTCGACACCTACGAGCAGTACTTC. Its protein product is CASSFDTYEQYF.

The chain is built from TRBV7-6 and TRBJ2-7; D uncertain. The CDR3 spans 14 residues. Per the germline V gene, CDR1 is SGHVS and CDR2 is FNYEAQ. Trimming took 5 bases from V and 0 from J, leaving 11 bases between them. The DNA for the CDR3 is TGTGCCAGCAGCGAACTACCTAGCTCCTACGAGCAGTACGTC. Protein: CASSELPSSYEQYV.

The chain couples TRBV28 to TRBJ2-1; D might be TRBD1 (5 bases). V lost 5 bases to trimming and J lost 5 bases, with 7 bases between them. This CDR3 region has 12 residues. Germline V gene sequence: CDR1 MDHEN, CDR2 SYDVKM. The CDR3: CASSLRDNEQFF. CDR3 DNA sequence: TGTGCCAGCAGTCTCAGGGACAATGAGCAGTTCTTC.

The genes are TRBV7-8 and TRBJ1-2; tentative D call: TRBD1 (5 bases). V lost 0 bases, J lost 4 bases, and 9 bases lay in between. CDR1 is SGHVS, CDR2 FQNEAQ, per germline. The CDR3 totals 14 residues. The CDR3 loop is CASSLAGRAYGYTF. CDR3 coding DNA: TGTGCCAGCAGCTTAGCCGGCAGGGCCTATGGCTACACCTTC.

This chain joins TRBV2 and TRBJ2-3; 16 nucleotides match TRBD2. Germline CDR1 reads SNHLY; CDR2 reads FYNNEI. The CDR3 runs 17 residues. After removal of 6 bases from V and 1 base from J, the junction contained 4 bases not matched to a gene. CDR3: CASSPGLAGGGTDTQYF. DNA of the CDR3: TGTGCCAGCAGCCCGGGACTAGCGGGAGGGGGCACAGATACGCAGTATTTT.

This clone was observed a few times. The chain is built from TRBV19 and TRBJ1-1; possibly TRBD1 for D (5 bases). CDR1 and CDR2 (germline): LNHDA, SQIVND (reference sequence). CDR3 length: 14 amino acids. The V and J ends lost 5 bases and 2 bases respectively, with 12 bases between them. Here the CDR3 reads CASSQQAINTEAFF. DNA of the CDR3: TGTGCCAGTAGTCAACAGGCTATTAACACTGAAGCTTTCTTT.

This chain links TRBV4-3 with TRBJ2-3, with 9 bases matching TRBD2. Trimming took 4 bases from V and 5 from J; bases not matched to a gene: 7. The CDR3 has 15 residues. Germline V gives CDR1 LGHNA, CDR2 YSLEER. The CDR3 here is CASSRQREVGDTQYF. CDR3 DNA: TGCGCCAGCAGCCGCCAGCGGGAGGTCGGAGATACGCAGTATTTT.

J is TRBJ2-7 and V is TRBV7-2; 9 bases line up with TRBD2. Per germline, CDR1 SGHTA and CDR2 FQGNSA. The CDR3 loop spans 16 amino acids. J lost 1 base, V lost 5 bases, and 9 bases had no gene match. The CDR3 DNA reads TGTGCCAGCAGCCCAGCGGGAGGAAAGTCGTCCTACGAGCAGTACTTC. Translation: CASSPAGGKSSYEQYF.

This chain links TRBV19 with TRBJ2-2, with D tentatively TRBD2 (6 bases). Deletions cut 7 bases from V and 1 base from J, with 22 bases between. The germline V gene encodes CDR1 LNHDA and CDR2 SQIVND (reference sequence). This CDR3 is 18 amino acids long. The chain's CDR3 is CASTTQREFPLNTGELFF. The CDR3 DNA is TGTGCCAGTACCACCCAACGGGAGTTCCCCCTGAACACCGGGGAGCTGTTTTTT.

V is TRBV10-1 and J is TRBJ2-3, with 8 nucleotides matching TRBD2. This CDR3 contains 16 residues. Germline V CDR1 and CDR2: WNHNN, SYGVQD (reference sequence). V was pared by 2 bases and J by 4 bases, with 8 bases of the junction left unmatched. DNA for the CDR3: TGCGCCAGCAGTGAGGAGGTGTCGGGAGGGGCAGATACGCAGTATTTT. Its translation: CASSEEVSGGADTQYF.

This rearrangement joins TRBV5-1 to TRBJ2-3; TRBD2 is a possible D gene (5 bases). The germline gives CDR1 SGHRS, CDR2 YFSETQ. The CDR3 consists of 13 residues. V lost 4 bases and J lost 0, with 6 bases in between. CDR3 sequence reads: CASSRESTDTQYF. The CDR3 nucleotides read TGCGCCAGCAGCCGGGAAAGCACAGATACGCAGTATTTT.

V is TRBV9 and J is TRBJ2-2; possible D gene TRBD2, 5 bases. Germline V gene data show CDR1 as SGDLS and CDR2 as YYNGEE. Trimming left V 1 base short and J 2 bases short, with 15 bases between. The CDR3 contains 17 residues. Here the CDR3 DNA reads TGTGCCAGCAGCGTAAGGAGAGGGCCAGATAACACCGGGGAGCTGTTTTTT. Translation gives CASSVRRGPDNTGELFF.

This clone turned up a few times. CDR3 DNA: TGTGCCAGCAGTTGGGGAGGGAGCAATCAGCCCCAGCATTTT. Amino acid sequence: CASSWGGSNQPQHF. This chain joins TRBV27 and TRBJ1-5; D not resolved. Germline V gene data show CDR1 as MNHEY and CDR2 as SMNVEV (reference sequence). The ends were cut back, 4 bases at V and 1 base at J, with 8 bases in the middle. This CDR3 contains 14 residues.

The chain has TRBV25-1 and TRBJ1-2; D is undetermined. The CDR3 covers 12 residues. CDR1 is MGHDK, CDR2 SYGVNS, per germline. The V gene lost 3 bases and the J gene lost 0 bases, with 2 bases spanning the gap. CDR3 coding DNA: TGTGCCAGCAGTGACTCTAACTATGGCTACACCTTC. As protein: CASSDSNYGYTF.

This clone is a singleton in its sample. This chain connects TRBV25-1 to TRBJ1-1; possibly TRBD1 for D (5 bases). Trimming shortened V by 3 bases and J by 3 bases, and 14 bases separated the two germline ends. CDR1 and CDR2 from the germline V gene are MGHDK and SYGVNS. The length of the CDR3 is 15 residues. As DNA, the CDR3 is TGTGCCAGCAGTGACCGGGGGGGTATAGACACTGAAGCTTTCTTT. Encoded protein: CASSDRGGIDTEAFF.

The genes are TRBV5-6 and TRBJ2-1; D gene ambiguous. V was shortened by 0 bases and J by 3 bases, with 7 bases between the two germline ends. Per germline, CDR1 SGHDT and CDR2 YYEEEE. The CDR3 has 14 amino acids. In nucleotides, the CDR3 is TGTGCCAGCAGCTTGGCCCAGGACTACAATGAGCAGTTCTTC. The encoded protein is CASSLAQDYNEQFF.

This clone was recorded only once. This chain joins TRBV27 and TRBJ2-7, with D possibly TRBD1 on 5 matching bases. V was pared by 3 bases and J by 6 bases, with 15 bases between. The length of the CDR3 is 14 residues. Per the germline V gene, CDR1 is MNHEY and CDR2 is SMNVEV (reference sequence). DNA of the CDR3: TGTGCCAGCAGTTTGGGGCAGCCGATGAGCGAGCAGTACTTC. It encodes CASSLGQPMSEQYF.

On this clone: The same CDR3 also results from other DNA sequences found in this sample. For the CDR3, the DNA is TGTGCCAGCAGCTTAGTCGCAGGTTCCTACAATGAGCAGTTCTTC. Protein product: CASSLVAGSYNEQFF. The chain employs TRBV11-2 and TRBJ2-1, with unresolved D. This CDR3 contains 15 residues. Trimming cost V 1 base and J 1 base, with 8 bases left between them. In germline, CDR1 is SGHAT, CDR2 FQNNGV. Drawing the rest from reference TRBV11-2 and TRBJ2-1, the complete variable domain is EAGVAQSPRYKIIEKRQSVAFWCNPISGHATLYWYQQILGQGPKLLIQFQNNGVVDDSQLPKDRFSAERLKGVDSTLKIQPAKLEDSAVYLCASSLVAGSYNEQFFGPGTRLTVL.

The rearrangement joins TRBV7-2 to TRBJ2-5; 7 bases fit TRBD2. V shed 0 bases and J 1 base; nucleotides not matched to a gene: 5. Germline lookup yields CDR1 SGHTA and CDR2 FQGNSA. CDR3 length equals 16 residues. The CDR3 coding sequence is TGTGCCAGCAGCTTAGCCTCTAGCGGAACCCAAGAGACCCAGTACTTC. It translates to CASSLASSGTQETQYF.

This sequence joins TRBV7-3 and TRBJ1-1; 10 bases map to TRBD1. Germline V gene lookup returns CDR1 SGHTA and CDR2 FQGTGA. This CDR3 is built from 13 residues. V lost 5 bases and J lost 11; bases outside the gene matches: 8. The CDR3 region is CASSRGTGDRAFF. The CDR3 DNA sequence: TGTGCCAGCAGCAGGGGGACAGGGGATAGGGCTTTCTTT.

The chain is built from TRBV5-1 and TRBJ2-1; 10 bases fit TRBD2. Germline V gene sequence: CDR1 SGHRS, CDR2 YFSETQ. The trim removed 2 bases at V and 7 bases at J, leaving 6 bases unmatched. There are 15 residues in the CDR3. CDR3 coding DNA: TGCGCCAGCAGCTTTAGGCTAGCGGGAGAGAATGAGCAGTTCTTC. Translating it yields CASSFRLAGENEQFF.

The chain is built from TRBV9 and TRBJ2-3; D possibly corresponds to TRBD2 (5 bases). The germline V gene encodes CDR1 SGDLS and CDR2 YYNGEE. V was shortened by 0 bases and J by 1 base, with 9 bases between the two germline ends. The CDR3 runs to 15 residues. CDR3 region: CASSVEGSGTDTQYF. The CDR3 DNA sequence: TGTGCCAGCAGCGTAGAGGGTAGCGGCACAGATACGCAGTATTTT.

The rearrangement joins TRBV28 to TRBJ1-5; D might be TRBD1 (5 bases). The germline V and J ends were trimmed by 9 bases and 1 base, with 16 bases remaining between them. Germline loops: CDR1 MDHEN, CDR2 SYDVKM. CDR3 size: 15 residues. In DNA, the CDR3 is TGTGCCAGTCGACACCCGGCAGGGAGCAATCAGCCCCAGCATTTT. Translated: CASRHPAGSNQPQHF.

Of note for this clone: A single base separates this from a much larger clone, so it may be a read error. The rearrangement joins TRBV11-2 to TRBJ1-1; a weak D match, TRBD1 (5 bases). The germline V gene has CDR1 SGHAT and CDR2 FQNNGV. The CDR3 sequence is 13 residues long. V gave up 2 bases and J gave up 1 base, with 5 bases separating them. The CDR3 here is CASSLQGNTEAFF. CDR3 bases: TGTGCCAGCAGCTTACAGGGGAACACTGAAGCTTTCTTT.